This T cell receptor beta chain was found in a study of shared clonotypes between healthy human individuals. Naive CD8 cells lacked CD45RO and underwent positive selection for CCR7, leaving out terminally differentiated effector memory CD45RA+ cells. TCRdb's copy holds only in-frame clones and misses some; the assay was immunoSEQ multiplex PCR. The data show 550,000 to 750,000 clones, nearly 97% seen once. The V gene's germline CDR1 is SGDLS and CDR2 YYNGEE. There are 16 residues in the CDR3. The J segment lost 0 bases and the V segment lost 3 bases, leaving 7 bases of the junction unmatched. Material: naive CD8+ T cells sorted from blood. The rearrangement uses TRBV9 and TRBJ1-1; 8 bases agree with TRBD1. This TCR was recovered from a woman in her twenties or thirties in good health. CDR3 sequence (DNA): TGTGCCAGCAGCGGAGCGACAGGGGCCCTGAACACTGAAGCTTTCTTT. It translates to CASSGATGALNTEAFF.